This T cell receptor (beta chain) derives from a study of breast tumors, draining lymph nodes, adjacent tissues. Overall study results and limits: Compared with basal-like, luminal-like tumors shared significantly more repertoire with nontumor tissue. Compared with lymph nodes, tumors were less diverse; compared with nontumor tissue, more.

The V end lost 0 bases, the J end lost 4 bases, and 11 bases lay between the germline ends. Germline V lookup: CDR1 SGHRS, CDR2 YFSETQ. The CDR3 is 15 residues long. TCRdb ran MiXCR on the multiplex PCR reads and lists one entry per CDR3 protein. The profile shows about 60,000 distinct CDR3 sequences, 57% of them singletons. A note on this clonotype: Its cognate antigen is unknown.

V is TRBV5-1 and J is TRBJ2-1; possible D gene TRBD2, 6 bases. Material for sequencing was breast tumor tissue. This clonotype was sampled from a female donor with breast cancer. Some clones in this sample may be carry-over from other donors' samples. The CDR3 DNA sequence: TGCGCCAGCAGCTTGGCCGTCGGGGGTTACAATGAGCAGTTCTTC. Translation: CASSLAVGGYNEQFF.